A single sample is the source of the 25 T cell receptor beta chains below, sequenced in a study of OX40 agonist ivuxolimab in advanced cancers. Library generation was performed with the immunoSEQ multiplex PCR assay. The table comes from immuneACCESS by way of TCRdb, which keeps in-frame sequences with V and J called. Part of the clones is missing from these tables; in studies checked, under half for an unresolved V gene and the rest for unknown reasons. The sample profile shows tens of thousands of clones; approximately 90% of them were found once. About a tenth of the sample goes to the ten largest clones. The sequencing here drew on CD4+ or CD8+ T cells sorted from blood, taken in a trial of the OX40 agonist ivuxolimab. The receptors were sampled from an adult with an advanced solid tumor such as melanoma, head and neck, liver or kidney cancer.

The CDR3 here is CASSSSSYEQYF. The CDR3 nucleotides are TGCGCCAGCAGCTCCAGCTCCTACGAGCAGTACTTC. V usage is TRBV5-1 and J usage is TRBJ2-7; no reliable D call. CDR3 length: 12 residues. Trimming pared 3 bases from V and 0 bases from J, leaving 4 bases between. Per germline, CDR1 SGHRS and CDR2 YFSETQ.

This chain links TRBV28 with TRBJ2-7; maybe TRBD1 (7 bases). CDR1 MDHEN and CDR2 SYDVKM come from the germline V gene. The V gene lost 3 bases and the J gene lost 4 bases, with 10 bases spanning the gap. This CDR3 region has 13 residues. DNA of the CDR3: TGTGCCAGCAGTTTCCCAGGGGGGTACGAGCAGTACTTC. This sequence encodes CASSFPGGYEQYF.

V is TRBV27 and J is TRBJ2-3; 9 bases line up with TRBD2. Losses at the gene ends were 5 bases for V and 6 bases for J; bases not matched to a gene: 12. Germline CDR1 is MNHEY and CDR2 is SMNVEV (reference sequence). The CDR3 has 16 amino acids. The CDR3 DNA is TGTGCCAGCAGTCCCCTTAGGGCGGGAGGGTTGGATACGCAGTATTTT. It codes for CASSPLRAGGLDTQYF.

The rearrangement joins TRBV29-1 to TRBJ1-1; no firm D call. The CDR3 is 13 residues long. V lost 4 bases and J lost 2, with 11 bases in between. From germline, CDR1 is SQVTM and CDR2 ANQGSEA. In DNA form, the CDR3 reads TGCAGCGTTGTTTCCGGTTTCAACACTGAAGCTTTCTTT. Its translation is CSVVSGFNTEAFF.

The rearrangement joins TRBV9 to TRBJ2-3, with D tentatively TRBD2 (6 bases). This CDR3 comprises 14 residues. Trimming left V 4 bases short and J 1 base short, with 10 bases between. Germline CDR1 reads SGDLS; CDR2 reads YYNGEE. The CDR3 protein is CASSPQRGTDTQYF. Here the CDR3 DNA reads TGTGCCAGCAGCCCTCAGCGGGGCACAGATACGCAGTATTTT.

The rearrangement links TRBV5-1 to TRBJ2-3, with 11 bases aligning to TRBD2. The V and J ends lost 4 bases and 3 bases, in that order; junction bases with no gene match: 7. Germline V gene data show CDR1 as SGHRS and CDR2 as YFSETQ. The CDR3 runs 16 residues. The DNA for the CDR3 is TGCGCCAGCAGCACCGCGACTAGCGGGGCTACAGATACGCAGTATTTT. This encodes CASSTATSGATDTQYF.

The chain has TRBV10-3 and TRBJ1-5; TRBD1 is a possible D gene (5 bases). Germline-derived CDR1 and CDR2 are ENHRY and SYGVKD. Trimming removed 3 bases from V and 5 bases from J, with 11 bases in between. This CDR3 is built from 14 residues. CDR3 in DNA: TGTGCCATCAGTGACGAAGGGGACCATCAGCCCCAGCATTTT. This encodes CAISDEGDHQPQHF.

V gene TRBV5-6 combines with J gene TRBJ2-7; D might be TRBD1 or TRBD2, each matching 5 bases. This CDR3 has 14 amino acids. The V gene's germline CDR1 is SGHDT and CDR2 YYEEEE. The ends were cut back, 2 bases at V and 1 base at J, with 10 bases in the middle. The CDR3 sequence: CASSFGTASYEQYF. In DNA, the CDR3 is TGTGCCAGCAGCTTTGGGACGGCATCCTACGAGCAGTACTTC.

The chain uses TRBV2 and TRBJ2-2; 9 bases map to TRBD2. The V gene end was trimmed by 2 bases and the J gene end by 5 bases; junction bases not matched to a gene: 9. Looked up from germline, CDR1 is SNHLY and CDR2 is FYNNEI. The CDR3 has 17 residues. The CDR3 DNA reads as TGTGCCAGCAGTGAACCTGGACAGCGGGGGGTAACCGGGGAGCTGTTTTTT. Protein product: CASSEPGQRGVTGELFF. The whole variable domain, remainder taken from reference TRBV2 and TRBJ2-2, is EPEVTQTPSHQVTQMGQEVILRCVPISNHLYFYWYRQILGQKVEFLVSFYNNEISEKSEIFDDQFSVERPDGSNFTLKIRSTKLEDSAMYFCASSEPGQRGVTGELFFGEGSRLTVL.

The chain links TRBV23-1 to TRBJ2-1; TRBD1 matches at 9 bases. TRBV23-1 qualifies as an ORF whose function is uncertain. This CDR3 spans 18 amino acids. The ends lost 3 bases at V and 4 bases at J; junction bases unmatched: 13. The CDR3 nucleotides read TGCGCCAGCAGTCATAACTCTCCCGGGACAGGGTTTTACAATGAGCAGTTCTTC. Protein sequence: CASSHNSPGTGFYNEQFF.

This chain connects TRBV7-9 to TRBJ2-5, with D perhaps matching TRBD1 (6 bases). CDR1 and CDR2 from the germline V gene are SEHNR and FQNEAQ (reference sequence). The CDR3 length is 13 residues. Trimming removed 4 bases at V and 4 bases at J, with 10 bases between. The chain's CDR3 is CASSSTGTETQYF. Here the CDR3 DNA reads TGTGCCAGCAGCTCCACAGGGACAGAGACCCAGTACTTC.

The chain combines TRBV11-1 with TRBJ1-1; possible D gene TRBD1, 5 bases. There are 14 residues in the CDR3. Germline V gives CDR1 SGHAT, CDR2 FQDESV (reference sequence). V was pared by 5 bases and J by 5 bases, with 15 bases between. In DNA, the CDR3 is TGTGCCAGCAGCGCGACCGGGGGGGTAACTGAAGCTTTCTTT. Its protein is CASSATGGVTEAFF.

V gene TRBV27 combines with J gene TRBJ2-1, with a weak D call TRBD1 (6 bases). This CDR3 has 16 amino acids. Germline V CDR1 and CDR2: MNHEY, SMNVEV (reference sequence). The V end lost 0 bases, the J end lost 1 base, and 10 bases lay between the germline ends. This CDR3 reads CASSLSSGESYNEQFF. CDR3 sequence (DNA): TGTGCCAGCAGTTTATCGTCAGGGGAGTCCTACAATGAGCAGTTCTTC.

The chain links TRBV19 to TRBJ2-4; no firm D call. Trimming pared 1 base from V and 5 bases from J, leaving 15 bases between. Germline-derived CDR1 and CDR2 are LNHDA and SQIVND (reference sequence). The CDR3 runs 16 residues. The DNA for the CDR3 is TGTGCCAGTAGTATAGGGGAACGCGCCTTCCAAAACATTCAGTACTTC. It encodes CASSIGERAFQNIQYF.

Only one count was recorded for this clone. The chain links TRBV10-1 to TRBJ2-3, with 7 bases aligning to TRBD2. V lost 3 bases and J lost 7; bases outside the gene matches: 7. This CDR3 is 14 amino acids long. Germline values: CDR1 WNHNN, CDR2 SYGVQD (reference sequence). The CDR3 spells CASSEMRGSYTQYF. CDR3 DNA sequence: TGCGCCAGCAGTGAAATGCGGGGGTCTTATACGCAGTATTTT.

This sequence joins TRBV6-5 and TRBJ2-7, with D possibly matching TRBD1 (6 bases). Per germline, CDR1 MNHEY and CDR2 SVGAGI. Trimming took off 0 bases at V and 2 bases at J, with 11 bases between the two ends. The CDR3 sequence is 15 residues long. In DNA form, the CDR3 reads TGTGCCAGCAGTTACTCCCGAGACAGGACCTACGAGCAGTACTTC. Translated: CASSYSRDRTYEQYF.

The chain couples TRBV19 to TRBJ2-3, with 11 bases identical to TRBD2. Germline values: CDR1 LNHDA, CDR2 SQIVND (reference sequence). The CDR3 has 17 amino acids. V shed 5 bases and J 0 bases; nucleotides not matched to a gene: 7. The chain's CDR3 is CASSSRLAGRSTDTQYF. The CDR3 region has the DNA TGTGCCAGTAGTTCCCGACTAGCGGGACGCAGCACAGATACGCAGTATTTT.

The chain couples TRBV5-4 to TRBJ2-3; D unresolved. The CDR3 extends over 12 amino acids. The V end was cut by 3 bases, the J end by 0 bases, with 2 bases between. Germline V gene lookup returns CDR1 SGHNT and CDR2 YYREEE (reference sequence). CDR3 coding DNA: TGTGCCAGCAGCTCAAGCACAGATACGCAGTATTTT. This translates into CASSSSTDTQYF.

This clone was found a few times. The genes are TRBV9 and TRBJ2-7; TRBD2 matches at 11 bases. J was trimmed by 2 bases and V by 3 bases; bases with no gene match: 1. Germline V gene lookup returns CDR1 SGDLS and CDR2 YYNGEE. The CDR3 is 14 residues long. The CDR3 nucleotides are TGTGCCAGCAGCGAGGGACTAGCGGCCTACGAGCAGTACTTC. This sequence encodes CASSEGLAAYEQYF.

The genes are TRBV5-5 and TRBJ1-1, with 7 bases that match TRBD1. Germline V gene lookup returns CDR1 SGHKS and CDR2 YYEKEE (reference sequence). The CDR3 is 14 residues long. The V gene end was trimmed by 2 bases and the J gene end by 5 bases; junction bases not matched to a gene: 6. CDR3 nucleotide sequence: TGTGCCAGCAGCTTAGGGCCAGGGGGAACTGAAGCTTTCTTT. Translation gives CASSLGPGGTEAFF.

This chain links TRBV6-5 with TRBJ2-7; D possibly corresponds to TRBD1 (5 bases). CDR3 length equals 13 residues. Germline V gene data show CDR1 as MNHEY and CDR2 as SVGAGI. V lost 7 bases, J lost 6 bases, and 16 bases lay in between. Written as DNA, the CDR3 is TGTGCCAGCACCTCGGACAACTCGGGCGAGCAGTACTTC. Protein product: CASTSDNSGEQYF.

The CDR3 reads CASSYSISGTGGYTF. CDR3 nucleotide sequence: TGTGCCAGCAGTTACTCGATCTCCGGGACAGGGGGCTACACCTTC. The chain combines TRBV6-5 with TRBJ1-2; 9 bases map to TRBD1. The CDR3 totals 15 residues. The germline V gene encodes CDR1 MNHEY and CDR2 SVGAGI. J gave up 8 bases and V 0 bases, and 7 bases lay outside the gene matches.

This clone was observed a single time. The rearrangement joins TRBV30 to TRBJ1-1, with D possibly matching TRBD1 (5 bases). This CDR3 has 13 amino acids. The ends were cut back, 3 bases at V and 4 bases at J, with 12 bases in the middle. Germline CDR1 is GTSNPN and CDR2 is SVGIG (reference sequence). CDR3 in amino acids: CAWSQGSSTEAFF. The CDR3 bases are TGTGCCTGGAGCCAGGGAAGCAGCACTGAAGCTTTCTTT.

V and J are TRBV9 and TRBJ1-1, with TRBD1 as a possible D gene (6 bases). The CDR3 length is 16 residues. Trimming took 0 bases from V and 0 from J, leaving 12 bases between them. Germline CDR1 SGDLS, CDR2 YYNGEE. Written as DNA, the CDR3 is TGTGCCAGCAGCGTAGCGGGGGGGGCATTGAACACTGAAGCTTTCTTT. Translation: CASSVAGGALNTEAFF. Filled out from reference TRBV9 and TRBJ1-1, the complete variable domain reads DSGVTQTPKHLITATGQRVTLRCSPRSGDLSVYWYQQSLDQGLQFLIQYYNGEERAKGNILERFSAQQFPDLHSELNLSSLELGDSALYFCASSVAGGALNTEAFFGQGTRLTVV.

This sequence joins TRBV11-2 and TRBJ1-1; TRBD1 might be the D (6 bases). The V end lost 7 bases, the J end lost 5 bases, and 23 bases lay between the germline ends. The CDR3 runs to 16 residues. Germline CDR1 SGHAT, CDR2 FQNNGV. The CDR3 DNA reads as TGTGCCAGCACCCCATGGCTCAAACAGGGTGGGACTGAAGCTTTCTTT. Translating it yields CASTPWLKQGGTEAFF.